The 19 T cell receptor beta chains below come from one sample, sequenced in a study of shared clonotypes between healthy human individuals. TCRdb's copy holds only in-frame clones and misses some; the assay was immunoSEQ multiplex PCR. Seen here are 450,000 to 600,000 clones, approximately 79% observed once, and the top ten hold approximately 12%. The sequencing sample was made of PBMCs. The receptors were sampled from a woman between 35 and 50 years old in good health. Some clones in this sample may be carry-over from other donors' samples.

The rearrangement uses TRBV19 and TRBJ2-5, with 12 bases lining up with TRBD2. Germline CDR1 is LNHDA and CDR2 is SQIVND (reference sequence). With V trimmed by 9 bases and J by 5 bases, 4 bases remained unmatched. This CDR3 is 13 amino acids long. The DNA for the CDR3 is TGTGCCAGCAGGACTAGCGGGACGGAGACCCAGTACTTC. Amino acids: CASRTSGTETQYF.

CDR3 bases: TGCAGCGTTCTTTGGGGGACCGGGGAGCTGTTTTTT. Protein sequence: CSVLWGTGELFF. V is TRBV29-1 and J is TRBJ2-2, with D possibly being TRBD1 or TRBD2 (5 bases each). Trimming left V 5 bases short and J 5 bases short, with 9 bases between. CDR3 size: 12 residues. Looked up from germline, CDR1 is SQVTM and CDR2 is ANQGSEA.

This chain links TRBV13 with TRBJ2-1, with TRBD2 identical over 15 bases. The CDR3 runs 19 residues. Germline CDR1 and CDR2: PRHDT and FYEKMQ (reference sequence). With 4 bases clipped from V and 7 bases from J, the junction kept 14 bases outside the gene matches. As DNA, the CDR3 is TGTGCCAGCAGCTATTTCGGACTAGCGGGAGGGAGAGCGGGTAATGAGCAGTTCTTC. Its translation is CASSYFGLAGGRAGNEQFF.

The chain's CDR3 is CAWSETSAGETQYF. The DNA for the CDR3 is TGTGCCTGGAGTGAGACTAGCGCCGGGGAGACCCAGTACTTC. The rearrangement uses TRBV30 and TRBJ2-5, with 8 bases identical to TRBD2. Looked up from germline, CDR1 is GTSNPN and CDR2 is SVGIG (reference sequence). J lost 5 bases, V lost 1 base, and 6 bases had no gene match. The CDR3 is 14 amino acids.

The chain uses TRBV5-4 and TRBJ1-1, with 9 bases aligning to TRBD1. Losses at the gene ends were 4 bases for V and 4 bases for J; bases not matched to a gene: 5. This CDR3 contains 14 residues. Germline loops: CDR1 SGHNT, CDR2 YYREEE (reference sequence). The CDR3, as DNA: TGTGCCAGCAGCCAAGGACAGGGGAGCACTGAAGCTTTCTTT. It codes for CASSQGQGSTEAFF.

V usage is TRBV18 and J usage is TRBJ2-7; D might be TRBD2 (5 bases). With 3 bases removed from V and 0 bases from J, the gap between germline ends came to 9 bases. The CDR3 length is 14 residues. Germline CDR1 is KGHSH and CDR2 is LQKENI. The CDR3 is CASSPEAISYEQYF. DNA of the CDR3: TGTGCCAGCTCACCGGAGGCTATCTCCTACGAGCAGTACTTC.

The chain links TRBV7-9 to TRBJ2-2; D tentatively fits TRBD1 or TRBD2 (6 bases each). V was clipped by 3 bases and J by 5 bases, with 25 bases between them. The CDR3 is 19 residues long. Looked up from germline, CDR1 is SEHNR and CDR2 is FQNEAQ (reference sequence). CDR3 loop: CASSFRTMIGGRYTGELFF. As DNA, the CDR3 is TGTGCCAGCAGCTTTCGGACTATGATTGGGGGCCGGTATACCGGGGAGCTGTTTTTT.

This clone turned up a few times. This chain joins TRBV25-1 and TRBJ1-4; a weak D match, TRBD1 (6 bases). The ends were cut back, 5 bases at V and 5 bases at J, with 15 bases in the middle. The CDR3 has 15 amino acids. Germline V gene data show CDR1 as MGHDK and CDR2 as SYGVNS. CDR3 sequence: CASSWGAGSNEKLFF. The DNA of the CDR3 is TGTGCCAGCAGTTGGGGGGCAGGGTCCAATGAAAAACTGTTTTTT.

This clone showed up just a few times. This rearrangement joins TRBV4-2 to TRBJ2-3, with 13 bases that match TRBD2. The CDR3 loop spans 20 amino acids. V lost 4 bases to trimming and J lost 4 bases; unmatched junction nucleotides: 17. The germline V gene has CDR1 LGHNA and CDR2 YNFKEQ. The DNA of the CDR3 is TGTGCCAGCAGCCTTAGGATAGGACTAGCGGGAGAGGGGGGGGCAGATACGCAGTATTTT. Protein sequence: CASSLRIGLAGEGGADTQYF.

CDR3: CASSPSGGENNQPQHF. CDR3 DNA: TGTGCCAGCTCACCATCGGGGGGGGAGAACAATCAGCCCCAGCATTTT. This chain joins TRBV18 and TRBJ1-5; possibly TRBD1 for D (5 bases). Trimming cost V 2 bases and J 3 bases, with 14 bases left between them. Germline values: CDR1 KGHSH, CDR2 LQKENI. This CDR3 is 16 amino acids long.

This clone was observed a few times. The V gene is TRBV9, the J gene TRBJ2-1; TRBD1 matches 9 bases. The junction had 14 bases not matched to a gene; V was cut back by 4 bases and J by 12 bases. The CDR3 consists of 15 residues. Germline V CDR1 and CDR2: SGDLS, YYNGEE. The CDR3 sequence: CASSPGTGHWGVQFF. CDR3 nucleotides: TGTGCCAGCAGCCCCGGGACAGGGCATTGGGGGGTGCAGTTCTTC.

The V call is TRBV4-1, the J call TRBJ2-1, with 10 bases that match TRBD2. Trimming at V came to 3 bases and at J to 0 bases, leaving 11 bases not matched to a gene. Germline values: CDR1 MGHRA, CDR2 YSYEKL. The CDR3 loop spans 19 amino acids. The CDR3: CASSQDLAGAPLSYNEQFF. In DNA, the CDR3 is TGCGCCAGCAGCCAGGATCTAGCGGGAGCTCCGCTCTCCTACAATGAGCAGTTCTTC.

This clone was recorded only once. The genes are TRBV9 and TRBJ1-2; D might be TRBD1 (5 bases). Trimming left V 4 bases short and J 7 bases short, with 20 bases between. Per germline, CDR1 SGDLS and CDR2 YYNGEE. The CDR3 runs 15 residues. Written as DNA, the CDR3 is TGTGCCAGCAGCCCACGACCCGGCCAGGGCGGTGGCTACACCTTC. Translation gives CASSPRPGQGGGYTF.

The J gene is TRBJ2-7, the V gene TRBV2; possibly TRBD1 for D (6 bases). The CDR3 is 15 amino acids. V lost 4 bases and J lost 3, with 16 bases in between. Germline CDR1 is SNHLY and CDR2 is FYNNEI. The CDR3: CASSARGTDDYEQYF. CDR3 bases: TGTGCCAGCAGTGCCAGGGGTACGGACGACTACGAGCAGTACTTC.

This chain connects TRBV5-4 to TRBJ2-3; D may correspond to TRBD1 or TRBD2 (5 bases each). This CDR3 has 16 residues. CDR1 SGHNT and CDR2 YYREEE come from the germline V gene (reference sequence). V was clipped by 0 bases and J by 2 bases, with 13 bases between them. CDR3 coding DNA: TGTGCCAGCAGCTTGGTTGGGACGTCGGACACAGATACGCAGTATTTT. Translated: CASSLVGTSDTDTQYF.

This chain connects TRBV18 to TRBJ2-1; 13 positions match TRBD2. The CDR3 contains 14 residues. The junction had 2 bases not matched to a gene; V was cut back by 4 bases and J by 8 bases. The V gene's germline CDR1 is KGHSH and CDR2 LQKENI. The CDR3 DNA sequence: TGTGCCAGCTCACTTGGACTAGCGGGGGATGAGCAGTTCTTC. Amino acid sequence: CASSLGLAGDEQFF.

This clone was counted between two and nine times. The rearrangement links TRBV28 to TRBJ2-4; possible D gene TRBD2, 6 bases. Trimming took off 8 bases at V and 7 bases at J, with 24 bases between the two ends. Germline loops: CDR1 MDHEN, CDR2 SYDVKM. The CDR3 spans 16 residues. In DNA, the CDR3 is TGTGCCAGCCCCCCTAGTGGGGCGGGATCTAGGAACATTCAGTACTTC. Amino acid sequence: CASPPSGAGSRNIQYF.

The CDR3 reads CASRLLAGANTGELFF. The CDR3 DNA sequence: TGTGCCAGCAGATTACTAGCGGGGGCGAACACCGGGGAGCTGTTTTTT. The chain is built from TRBV2 and TRBJ2-2; 11 bases line up with TRBD2. V lost 6 bases and J lost 0; bases outside the gene matches: 3. CDR1 and CDR2 from the germline V gene are SNHLY and FYNNEI. This CDR3 is 16 amino acids long.

The CDR3 spells CSASGNYEQYF. In DNA form, the CDR3 reads TGCAGTGCTAGCGGGAACTACGAGCAGTACTTC. V gene TRBV20-1 combines with J gene TRBJ2-7; tentatively, D is TRBD2 (5 bases). Trimming took 3 bases from V and 3 from J, leaving 6 bases between them. The germline V gene has CDR1 DFQATT and CDR2 SNEGSKA (reference sequence). The CDR3 consists of 11 residues.